In this sample, the clone carrying this T cell receptor beta chain turned up many times. The data were taken from a study of T cells in Graves' hyperthyroidism and ophthalmopathy. The investigators amplified TCR beta CDR3 regions from RNA transcripts. HTBI primers were used for first-round RT-PCR of the TCR CDR3. One entry per CDR3 protein, called by TCRdb with MiXCR from the multiplex PCR reads. Among more than 150,000 distinct CDR3 sequences listed, over 15% were seen once. The study left out patients who had uncontrolled infection, other autoimmune disease, pregnancy or lactation. Germline assignment: CDR1 SGDLS and CDR2 YYNGEE. This CDR3 contains 14 residues. Deletions cut 2 bases from V and 6 bases from J, with 9 bases between.

This receptor was identified in a woman between 50 and 59 years old with Graves' hyperthyroidism. The V call is TRBV9, the J call TRBJ1-6, with unresolved D. Sequences were obtained from blood. The CDR3 sequence is CASSVDRANSPLHF. The CDR3 bases are TGTGCCAGCAGCGTGGACCGGGCTAATTCACCCCTCCACTTT.